This T cell receptor beta chain was profiled in a study of blood T cell repertoires in COVID-19. Study context: Sites across the United States, Italy and Spain contributed samples from acute and convalescent COVID-19. PBMCs, B-cell-depleted T cells, or T cells provided the cDNA or gDNA that made up the material.

Original processing notes: Using reference gene primer amplification, nucleated cell counts were estimated. Method: immunoSEQ multiplex PCR; TCRdb's copy keeps in-frame clones and lacks some. That table supplies the V and J calls and clone size; D and trimming were determined from the DNA. The table has approximately 50,000 clones, more than 75% seen once. The sequencing sample was made of peripheral blood. The receptor was isolated from a human donor in a cohort sampled during active COVID-19.

CDR3 sequence (DNA): TGCAGCGTTGAAAGGGGGACAGGGGGTTCGGAGTACTTC. This translates into CSVERGTGGSEYF. The gene calls are TRBV29-1 and TRBJ2-7, with 11 bases matching TRBD1. V lost 2 bases to trimming and J lost 11 bases; unmatched junction nucleotides: 8. Looked up from germline, CDR1 is SQVTM and CDR2 is ANQGSEA. The CDR3 length is 13 residues.